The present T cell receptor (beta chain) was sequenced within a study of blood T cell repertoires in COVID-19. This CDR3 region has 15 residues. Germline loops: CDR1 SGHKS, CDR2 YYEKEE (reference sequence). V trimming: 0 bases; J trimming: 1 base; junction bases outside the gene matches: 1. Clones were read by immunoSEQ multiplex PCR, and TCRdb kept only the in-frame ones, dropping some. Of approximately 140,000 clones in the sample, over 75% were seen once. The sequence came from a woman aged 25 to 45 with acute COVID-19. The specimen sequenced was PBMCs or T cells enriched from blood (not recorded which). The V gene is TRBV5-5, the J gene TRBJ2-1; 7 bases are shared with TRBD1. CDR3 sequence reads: CASSLGGQSYNEQFF. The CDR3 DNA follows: TGTGCCAGCAGCTTGGGGGGACAGTCCTACAATGAGCAGTTCTTC.